This TCR beta chain was captured in a study of control samples from healthy donors and cancer patients. V gave up 0 bases and J gave up 8 bases; unmatched junction bases: 4. Germline V lookup: CDR1 SGHNT, CDR2 YYREEE (reference sequence). The CDR3 runs 15 residues. Clones were sequenced by immunoSEQ multiplex PCR, and TCRdb holds only the in-frame ones, with some missing. The repertoire holds around 42,000 clones, with around 94% as singletons. The sample comprised blood. The chain combines TRBV5-4 with TRBJ1-6; 8 bases map to TRBD1. This clonotype was sampled from a man aged 60-69 years in good health. The CDR3 coding sequence is TGTGCCAGCAGCTTGGGGACAGGGAGGGATTCACCCCTCCACTTT. Translation gives CASSLGTGRDSPLHF.